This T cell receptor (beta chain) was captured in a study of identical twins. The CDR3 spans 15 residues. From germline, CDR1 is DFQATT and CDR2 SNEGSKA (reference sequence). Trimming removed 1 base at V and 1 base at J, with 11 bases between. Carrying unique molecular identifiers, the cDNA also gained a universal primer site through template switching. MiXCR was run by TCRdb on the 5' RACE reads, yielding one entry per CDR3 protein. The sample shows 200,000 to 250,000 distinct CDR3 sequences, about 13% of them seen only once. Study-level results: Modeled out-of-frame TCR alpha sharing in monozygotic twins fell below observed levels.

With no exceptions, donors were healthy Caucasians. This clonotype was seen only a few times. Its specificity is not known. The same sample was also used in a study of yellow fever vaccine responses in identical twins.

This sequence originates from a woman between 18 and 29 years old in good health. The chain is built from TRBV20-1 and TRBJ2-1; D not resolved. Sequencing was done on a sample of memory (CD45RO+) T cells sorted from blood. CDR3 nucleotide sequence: TGCAGTGCTAGAGCCCCGGGCTTGTCCTACAATGAGCAGTTCTTC. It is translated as CSARAPGLSYNEQFF.